These 25 T cell receptor beta chains share one sample of origin, sequenced in a study of CXCR3-negative and CXCR3-positive naive CD8 T cells. These receptors have no identified antigens. 5' RACE with UMI labels generated the TRB cDNA libraries. Reanalyzing the 5' RACE reads, TCRdb keeps one entry per CDR3 protein, without DNA. The ten most abundant clones cover around 0.58% of a sample with approximately 88,000 distinct CDR3 sequences. General observations from the study: CXCR3-expressing naive cells carried TRB CDR3s more hydrophobic than those of CXCR3-negative naive cells.

What was sequenced was naive CXCR3+ CD8+ T cells from blood. Subset indicated: CD45RO-CCR7+CD27+CD95- naive CD8+ T cells expressing CXCR3 (TNR3+). These TCRs come from a human donor in good health. Some clones in this sample may be carry-over from other donors' samples.

The chain couples TRBV6-5 to TRBJ2-7; there is no DNA to check the TCRdb D call of TRBD1. This CDR3 spans 13 amino acids. CDR1 is MNHEY and CDR2 is SVGAGI in the germline V gene. CDR3 sequence: CASSYGTDYEQYF.

The rearrangement joins TRBV14 to TRBJ2-7. CDR3 length: 12 amino acids. CDR1 and CDR2 (germline): SGHDN, FVKESK. CDR3 sequence: CASSQDSPEQYF.

The V gene is TRBV6-6, the J gene TRBJ2-1; TCRdb's assignment of TRBD2 cannot be checked, as there is no DNA. The length of the CDR3 is 16 residues. The germline V gene encodes CDR1 MNHNY and CDR2 SVGAGI (reference sequence). The CDR3 sequence is CASSYSKLAGYNEQFF.

This chain connects TRBV28 to TRBJ2-1; TCRdb selects TRBD1, and the lack of DNA leaves this call unchecked. The CDR3 has 15 residues. Germline V gene sequence: CDR1 MDHEN, CDR2 SYDVKM. Here the CDR3 reads CASNPRDREWDEQFF.

The chain uses TRBV5-5 and TRBJ2-3; as DNA is missing, the TRBD1 call by TCRdb cannot be tested. In germline, CDR1 is SGHKS, CDR2 YYEKEE (reference sequence). CDR3 length equals 14 residues. CDR3 loop: CASSLYRATDTQYF.

The chain carries TRBV4-3 and TRBJ2-7; no DNA is available, so the TRBD1 call from TCRdb remains unchecked. The germline V gene has CDR1 LGHNA and CDR2 YSLEER. This CDR3 is 16 amino acids long. The CDR3: CASSQGVGTGDYEQYF.

V and J are TRBV28 and TRBJ1-1. Germline lookup yields CDR1 MDHEN and CDR2 SYDVKM. This CDR3 spans 13 amino acids. The chain's CDR3 is CASSLYPNTEAFF.

This chain uses TRBV29-1 with TRBJ2-7; the D call of TRBD1 rests on TCRdb alone, since no DNA is present to check it. CDR1 is SQVTM and CDR2 is ANQGSEA in the germline V gene. The CDR3 sequence is 15 residues long. CDR3 protein: CSVEGRETGSYEQYF.

This rearrangement joins TRBV10-3 to TRBJ2-1. Germline loops: CDR1 ENHRY, CDR2 SYGVKD. CDR3 length: 12 residues. This CDR3 reads CAIGGLYNEQFF.

This chain uses TRBV6-2 or TRBV6-3 with TRBJ2-5. This CDR3 is 13 amino acids long. Germline V gene sequence: CDR1 MNHEY, CDR2 SVGEGT. The CDR3 loop reads CASSYRKQETQYF.

J is TRBJ2-1 and V is TRBV6-5; TCRdb returns TRBD1, unconfirmable since there is no DNA. The germline V gene has CDR1 MNHEY and CDR2 SVGAGI. The CDR3 covers 14 residues. CDR3 sequence reads: CAIRLGPGQHEQFF.

The J gene is TRBJ2-7, the V gene TRBV6-2 or TRBV6-3; the TCRdb call, TRBD1, lacks DNA for checking. CDR3 length equals 14 residues. Germline CDR1 and CDR2: MNHEY and SVGEGT. The chain's CDR3 is CASSYVEGADEQYF.

The rearrangement uses TRBV11-2 and TRBJ2-1; there is no DNA to check the TCRdb D call of TRBD1. The length of the CDR3 is 15 residues. Germline V gene sequence: CDR1 SGHAT, CDR2 FQNNGV. CDR3: CASSITGGLDNEQFF.

This chain links TRBV28 with TRBJ1-1; TCRdb's assignment of TRBD1 cannot be checked, as there is no DNA. Germline V gene lookup returns CDR1 MDHEN and CDR2 SYDVKM. The CDR3 extends over 15 amino acids. This CDR3 is CASSIDRGSDTEAFF.

The CDR3 sequence: CASSHPLSSYEQYF. This chain links TRBV7-8 with TRBJ2-7. Germline V gene data show CDR1 as SGHVS and CDR2 as FQNEAQ. The CDR3 loop spans 14 amino acids.

The rearrangement joins TRBV6-5 to TRBJ2-2. This CDR3 contains 16 residues. CDR1 is MNHEY and CDR2 is SVGAGI in the germline V gene. Here the CDR3 reads CASSYSMGEQSGELFF.

The rearrangement uses TRBV14 and TRBJ2-1. CDR3 length equals 14 residues. Germline CDR1 and CDR2: SGHDN and FVKESK. CDR3 amino acids: CASSQEDFYNEQFF. Full variable domain (rest looked up from reference TRBV14 and TRBJ2-1): EAGVTQFPSHSVIEKGQTVTLRCDPISGHDNLYWYRRVMGKEIKFLLHFVKESKQDESGMPNNRFLAERTGGTYSTLKVQPAELEDSGVYFCASSQEDFYNEQFFGPGTRLTVL.

This sequence joins TRBV24-1 and TRBJ2-1. This CDR3 spans 13 amino acids. The germline CDR1 and CDR2 sequences are KGHDR and SFDVKD. The CDR3 here is CATSDLEGNEQFF.

The chain has TRBV10-2 and TRBJ1-1; TCRdb lists TRBD1, though no DNA is available to test this call. The CDR3 contains 14 residues. Germline V CDR1 and CDR2: WSHSY, SAAADI. CDR3 protein: CASSESGGHREAFF.

CDR3 region: CASSVGTGEWIDYGYTF. The J gene is TRBJ1-2, the V gene TRBV7-9; the TCRdb call, TRBD1, lacks DNA for checking. The length of the CDR3 is 17 residues. The germline V gene has CDR1 SEHNR and CDR2 FQNEAQ (reference sequence). Full variable domain (missing parts from reference TRBV7-9 and TRBJ1-2): DTGVSQNPRHKITKRGQNVTFRCDPISEHNRLYWYRQTLGQGPEFLTYFQNEAQLEKSRLLSDRFSAERPKGSFSTLEIQRTEQGDSAMYLCASSVGTGEWIDYGYTFGSGTRLTVV.

This chain connects TRBV28 to TRBJ2-2; the D call from TCRdb, TRBD1, cannot be confirmed without DNA. Per the germline V gene, CDR1 is MDHEN and CDR2 is SYDVKM. The CDR3 has 17 amino acids. The CDR3 loop reads CASSPLPGTGGFGELFF.

The chain is built from TRBV29-1 and TRBJ2-7; the D gene TCRdb calls, TRBD2, cannot be checked with no DNA. Germline CDR1 is SQVTM and CDR2 is ANQGSEA. The CDR3 is 13 residues long. CDR3 residues: CSVVIQRGDEQYF.

The J gene is TRBJ2-7, the V gene TRBV20-1. CDR3 size: 15 residues. Germline loops: CDR1 DFQATT, CDR2 SNEGSKA (reference sequence). CDR3 sequence reads: CSARDLAGISYEQYF.

This CDR3 reads CASQTGEEDMNTEAFF. This chain links TRBV12-3 or TRBV12-4 with TRBJ1-1; checking the TCRdb D call of TRBD1 is not possible without DNA. The CDR3 spans 16 residues.

This chain joins TRBV11-2 and TRBJ2-1; TCRdb's D call, TRBD1, is unchecked because there is no DNA. Germline V CDR1 and CDR2: SGHAT, FQNNGV. The CDR3 has 16 residues. CDR3: CASSRPGWREIDEQFF.